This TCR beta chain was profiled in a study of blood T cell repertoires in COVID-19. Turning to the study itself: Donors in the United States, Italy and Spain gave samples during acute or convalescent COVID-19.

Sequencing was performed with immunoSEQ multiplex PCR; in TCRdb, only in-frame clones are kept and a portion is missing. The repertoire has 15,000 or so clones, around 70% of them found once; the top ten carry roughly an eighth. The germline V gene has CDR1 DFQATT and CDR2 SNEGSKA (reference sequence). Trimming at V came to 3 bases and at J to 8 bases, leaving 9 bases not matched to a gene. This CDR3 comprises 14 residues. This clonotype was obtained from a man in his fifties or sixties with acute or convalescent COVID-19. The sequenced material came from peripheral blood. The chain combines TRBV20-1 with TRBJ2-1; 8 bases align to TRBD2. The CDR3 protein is CSASHDGGEYEQFF. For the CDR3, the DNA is TGCAGTGCTAGTCATGACGGGGGGGAGTATGAGCAGTTCTTC.